These 20 T cell receptor beta chains came from one sample sequenced in a study of tumor T cells in aggressive B-cell lymphoma. Method: immunoSEQ multiplex PCR; TCRdb's copy keeps in-frame clones and lacks some. This sample carries 750 to 900 clones, about three fifths of them seen once, and the ten largest clones take roughly 22%. The sample comprised tumor tissue. The receptors here all came from an adult with diffuse large B cell lymphoma.

With regard to this clone: At one of its ends the junction is not consistent with the germline gene, which may arise from a read error. The chain joins TRBV7-7 to TRBJ2-3; the D gene is possibly TRBD1 (5 bases). This CDR3 comprises 13 residues. Looked up from germline, CDR1 is SSHAT and CDR2 is FNYEAQ (reference sequence). CDR3 DNA sequence: TGTGCTAGCAGTAGACAGTTCACAGATACGCAGTATTTT. As protein: CASSRQFTDTQYF.

This clone has just a few counts. The chain couples TRBV5-5 to TRBJ2-7; no clear D. V was clipped by 2 bases and J by 5 bases, with 5 bases between them. This CDR3 has 11 amino acids. The germline V gene has CDR1 SGHKS and CDR2 YYEKEE (reference sequence). CDR3 coding DNA: TGTGCCAGCAGCTTACAGCACGAGCAGTACTTC. Protein product: CASSLQHEQYF.

The chain combines TRBV30 with TRBJ2-3; D gene uncertain. The germline V and J ends were trimmed by 3 bases and 0 bases, with 19 bases remaining between them. This CDR3 comprises 17 residues. From germline, CDR1 is GTSNPN and CDR2 SVGIG (reference sequence). CDR3 DNA: TGTGCCTGGAGCCTCTTTCACAGTCCCTTCAGCACAGATACGCAGTATTTT. Protein product: CAWSLFHSPFSTDTQYF.

The genes are TRBV9 and TRBJ1-6; TRBD1 is a possible D gene (5 bases). This CDR3 contains 19 residues. V gave up 1 base and J gave up 0 bases, with 17 bases separating them. CDR1 and CDR2 from the germline V gene are SGDLS and YYNGEE. In DNA, the CDR3 is TGTGCCAGCAGCGTAAACCCAGGGAGGTGGAGCTCCTATAATTCACCCCTCCACTTT. Amino acids: CASSVNPGRWSSYNSPLHF.

This chain uses TRBV6-5 with TRBJ1-2; D is unresolved. The V end lost 0 bases, the J end lost 3 bases, and 8 bases lay between the germline ends. Germline loops: CDR1 MNHEY, CDR2 SVGAGI. This CDR3 region has 14 residues. CDR3 bases: TGTGCCAGCAGTTACTCGGCAGGCCACTATGGCTACACCTTC. Translated: CASSYSAGHYGYTF.

The CDR3 DNA sequence: TGTGCCAGCAGCTTTTGGGGGGGTCCAAACATTCAGTACTTC. Its protein product is CASSFWGGPNIQYF. The V and J genes are TRBV7-2 and TRBJ2-4; 7 bases map to TRBD2. After removal of 3 bases from V and 6 bases from J, the junction contained 5 bases not matched to a gene. Per germline, CDR1 SGHTA and CDR2 FQGNSA. The CDR3 is 14 residues long.

The chain recombines TRBV2 with TRBJ2-7, with 12 nucleotides matching TRBD2. Trimming cost V 6 bases and J 6 bases; bases outside gene matches: 6. CDR3 length equals 14 residues. CDR1 and CDR2 from the germline V gene are SNHLY and FYNNEI. DNA for the CDR3: TGTGCCAGCAGGACGCCGGGACTAGCGGGCGAGCAGTACTTC. Amino acid sequence: CASRTPGLAGEQYF.

The chain joins TRBV19 to TRBJ1-1, with D hard to call. The CDR3 runs to 12 residues. The V and J ends lost 4 bases and 4 bases respectively, with 7 bases between them. Germline V gives CDR1 LNHDA, CDR2 SQIVND (reference sequence). CDR3 residues: CASSKTVTEAFF. The DNA of the CDR3 is TGTGCCAGTAGTAAAACGGTCACTGAAGCTTTCTTT.

The chain employs TRBV18 and TRBJ1-3; TRBD1 aligns across 8 bases. V shed 6 bases and J 0 bases; nucleotides not matched to a gene: 7. CDR1 and CDR2 (germline): KGHSH, LQKENI. The CDR3 is 16 residues long. Here the CDR3 DNA reads TGTGCCAGCTCGCCTCGACAGGGGAGCTCTGGAAACACCATATATTTT. As protein: CASSPRQGSSGNTIYF.

V is TRBV9 and J is TRBJ2-3; D is possibly TRBD1 (6 bases). Germline-derived CDR1 and CDR2 are SGDLS and YYNGEE. This CDR3 is 15 amino acids long. V lost 0 bases, J lost 4 bases, and 12 bases lay in between. The CDR3 nucleotides read TGTGCCAGCAGCGTAGTAGGGGGTAAGGCAGATACGCAGTATTTT. It yields the protein CASSVVGGKADTQYF. The variable domain in full, completed from reference TRBV9 and TRBJ2-3, reads DSGVTQTPKHLITATGQRVTLRCSPRSGDLSVYWYQQSLDQGLQFLIQYYNGEERAKGNILERFSAQQFPDLHSELNLSSLELGDSALYFCASSVVGGKADTQYFGPGTRLTVL.

The chain has TRBV10-2 and TRBJ2-3; D is possibly TRBD2 (7 bases). The V and J ends lost 6 bases and 0 bases respectively, with 10 bases between them. The germline V gene encodes CDR1 WSHSY and CDR2 SAAADI. CDR3 length equals 14 residues. CDR3 nucleotide sequence: TGCGCCAGCAGAGGGGGACTAAGCACAGATACGCAGTATTTT. It encodes CASRGGLSTDTQYF.

The rearrangement links TRBV14 to TRBJ1-2, with TRBD1 matching over 9 bases. V was clipped by 0 bases and J by 3 bases; unmatched bases: 14. In germline, CDR1 is SGHDN, CDR2 FVKESK. The CDR3 is 19 amino acids. The CDR3 DNA reads as TGTGCCAGCAGCCAAGATGTAAGTACAGGGGGCATAGGCTACTATGGCTACACCTTC. Its protein product is CASSQDVSTGGIGYYGYTF.

The V and J genes are TRBV28 and TRBJ1-3; maybe TRBD1 (5 bases). V lost 6 bases and J lost 2, with 17 bases in between. This CDR3 spans 16 amino acids. Per the germline V gene, CDR1 is MDHEN and CDR2 is SYDVKM. DNA for the CDR3: TGTGCCAGCAGCTATGACAGACGAGGACCTGGAAACACCATATATTTT. Its translation is CASSYDRRGPGNTIYF.

This clone was seen a handful of times. DNA for the CDR3: TGTGCCAGCAGCTTAGGACAGTACGAGCAGTACTTC. This gives the protein CASSLGQYEQYF. The chain links TRBV7-9 to TRBJ2-7; D may be TRBD1 (5 bases). With 1 base removed from V and 4 bases from J, the gap between germline ends came to 5 bases. Germline V gene sequence: CDR1 SEHNR, CDR2 FQNEAQ (reference sequence). CDR3 length: 12 residues. Looking up the rest from reference TRBV7-9 and TRBJ2-7 gives the full variable domain: DTGVSQNPRHKITKRGQNVTFRCDPISEHNRLYWYRQTLGQGPEFLTYFQNEAQLEKSRLLSDRFSAERPKGSFSTLEIQRTEQGDSAMYLCASSLGQYEQYFGPGTRLTVT.

The genes are TRBV4-1 and TRBJ1-6; possible D gene TRBD1, 5 bases. This CDR3 has 17 amino acids. V gave up 0 bases and J gave up 2 bases, with 11 bases separating them. In germline, CDR1 is MGHRA, CDR2 YSYEKL. CDR3 DNA: TGCGCCAGCAGCCAAGAAACCGGGGGTCCCTATAATTCACCCCTCCACTTT. It codes for CASSQETGGPYNSPLHF.

V and J are TRBV7-2 and TRBJ2-5; 9 bases align to TRBD2. With the DNA end fitting TRBJ2-7 better, the J assignment may be wrong. The CDR3 has 15 residues. Germline V lookup: CDR1 SGHTA, CDR2 FQGNSA. CDR3 nucleotides: TGTGCCAGCAGCCCCTCGGCGGGAGGGCCTTACGAGCAGTACTTC. This codes for CASSPSAGGPYEQYF.

The chain is built from TRBV29-1 and TRBJ1-2; D is unresolved. V shed 3 bases and J shed 4 bases, with 6 bases lying between them. Germline V gene data show CDR1 as SQVTM and CDR2 as ANQGSEA. CDR3 length: 11 residues. CDR3 coding DNA: TGCAGCGTTGAGCGCCTCTATGGCTACACCTTC. Its translation: CSVERLYGYTF.

The chain links TRBV5-6 to TRBJ2-2, with TRBD1 matching over 10 bases. Per germline, CDR1 SGHDT and CDR2 YYEEEE. The CDR3 is made up of 15 amino acids. The V segment lost 3 bases and the J segment 5 bases; nucleotides outside the gene matches: 4. The DNA for the CDR3 is TGTGCCAGCAGCTCCGGGACAGGGGCGACCGGGGAGCTGTTTTTT. Its translation: CASSSGTGATGELFF. Full variable domain (remainder filled in from reference TRBV5-6 and TRBJ2-2): DAGVTQSPTHLIKTRGQQVTLRCSPKSGHDTVSWYQQALGQGPQFIFQYYEEEERQRGNFPDRFSGHQFPNYSSELNVNALLLGDSALYLCASSSGTGATGELFFGEGSRLTVL.

V and J are TRBV4-3 and TRBJ2-7; no clear D. Germline CDR1 LGHNA, CDR2 YSLEER. Between the trimmed V and J ends, which lost 1 base and 6 bases, there was a span of 10 bases. This CDR3 region has 13 residues. The CDR3 loop reads CASSQVPGAEQYF. The CDR3 DNA follows: TGCGCCAGCAGCCAAGTCCCGGGTGCCGAGCAGTACTTC.

The chain recombines TRBV30 with TRBJ2-2, with D perhaps TRBD2 (6 bases). This CDR3 contains 14 residues. V lost 5 bases to trimming and J lost 1 base, with 11 bases between them. Germline V gives CDR1 GTSNPN, CDR2 SVGIG (reference sequence). DNA of the CDR3: TGTGCCTGGGAGGAGGGGCAGAACACCGGGGAGCTGTTTTTT. It is translated as CAWEEGQNTGELFF.